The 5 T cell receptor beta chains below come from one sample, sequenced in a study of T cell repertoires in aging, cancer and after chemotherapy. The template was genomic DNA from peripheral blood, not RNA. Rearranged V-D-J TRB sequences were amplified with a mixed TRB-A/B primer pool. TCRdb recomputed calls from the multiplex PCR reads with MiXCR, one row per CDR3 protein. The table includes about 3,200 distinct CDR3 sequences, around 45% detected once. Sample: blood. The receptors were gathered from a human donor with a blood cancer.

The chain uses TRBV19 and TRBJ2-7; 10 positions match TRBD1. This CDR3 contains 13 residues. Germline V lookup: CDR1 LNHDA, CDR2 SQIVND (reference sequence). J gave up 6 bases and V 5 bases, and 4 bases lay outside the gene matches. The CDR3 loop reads CASSQTGGSEQYF. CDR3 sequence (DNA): TGTGCCAGTAGTCAGACAGGGGGCAGCGAGCAGTACTTC.

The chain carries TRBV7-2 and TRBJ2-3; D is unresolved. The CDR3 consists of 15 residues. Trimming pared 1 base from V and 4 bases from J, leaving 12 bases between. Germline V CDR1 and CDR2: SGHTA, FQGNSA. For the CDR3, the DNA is TGTGCCAGCAGCTTAGGGGGTCGGTTTTCAGATACGCAGTATTTT. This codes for CASSLGGRFSDTQYF.

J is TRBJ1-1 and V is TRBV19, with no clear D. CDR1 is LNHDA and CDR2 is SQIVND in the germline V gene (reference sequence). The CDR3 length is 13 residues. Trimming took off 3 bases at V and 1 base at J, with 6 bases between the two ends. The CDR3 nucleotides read TGTGCCAGTAGTATCCCCGCGAACACTGAAGCTTTCTTT. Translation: CASSIPANTEAFF.

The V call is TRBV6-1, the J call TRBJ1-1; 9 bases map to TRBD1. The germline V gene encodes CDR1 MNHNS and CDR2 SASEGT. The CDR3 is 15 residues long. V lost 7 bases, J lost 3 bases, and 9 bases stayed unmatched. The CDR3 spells CASIPRQGGHTEAFF. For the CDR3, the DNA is TGTGCCAGCATTCCGAGACAGGGGGGACACACTGAAGCTTTCTTT.

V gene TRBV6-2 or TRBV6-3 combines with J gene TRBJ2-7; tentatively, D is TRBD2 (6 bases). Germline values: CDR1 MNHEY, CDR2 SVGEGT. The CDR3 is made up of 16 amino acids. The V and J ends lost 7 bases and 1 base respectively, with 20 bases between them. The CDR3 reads CASNRPGGVGSYEQYF. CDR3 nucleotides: TGTGCCAGCAACCGACCCGGCGGGGTTGGATCCTACGAGCAGTACTTC.